The 28 T cell receptor beta chains below all came from one sample that was sequenced in a study of cytomegalovirus exposure and HLA in healthy donors. 13 Jbeta primers and 60 Vbeta primers were used for the PCR. The data were produced by immunoSEQ multiplex PCR, yet TCRdb's version contains in-frame clones alone and is incomplete. Among about 200,000 clones, about four fifths were seen once, and the ten largest hold approximately 1.4%. Sequenced sample: PBMCs. The receptor set was obtained from a girl aged 5-17 years in good health and CMV-seropositive.

V usage is TRBV10-3 and J usage is TRBJ2-7; a possible D gene is TRBD1 (6 bases). Trimming shortened V by 4 bases and J by 5 bases, and 18 bases separated the two germline ends. Germline lookup yields CDR1 ENHRY and CDR2 SYGVKD. The CDR3 loop spans 15 amino acids. DNA of the CDR3: TGTGCCATCAGTGCCCGAGAGACAGGCGGAGACGAGCAGTACTTC. It encodes CAISARETGGDEQYF.

This chain links TRBV6-1 with TRBJ2-7, with 8 bases lining up with TRBD1. V gave up 5 bases and J gave up 9 bases; unmatched junction bases: 9. Per germline, CDR1 MNHNS and CDR2 SASEGT. The CDR3 extends over 13 amino acids. The CDR3 DNA follows: TGTGCCAGCAGTTGGGCCGGGACAGGTGTGCAGTACTTC. This encodes CASSWAGTGVQYF.

The genes are TRBV7-8 and TRBJ2-6; 9 bases are shared with TRBD1. This CDR3 has 19 amino acids. CDR1 SGHVS and CDR2 FQNEAQ come from the germline V gene. With V trimmed by 2 bases and J by 2 bases, 10 bases remained unmatched. The CDR3 is CASSLFGQQGATGANVLTF. The DNA of the CDR3 is TGTGCCAGCAGCTTATTTGGGCAACAGGGGGCCACTGGGGCCAACGTCCTGACTTTC.

This chain joins TRBV2 and TRBJ1-5; maybe TRBD1 (6 bases). Germline CDR1 SNHLY, CDR2 FYNNEI. The CDR3 totals 14 residues. Trimming stripped 6 bases from V and 3 bases from J, with 12 bases between. CDR3 bases: TGTGCCAGCAGCCACCAGGGGTACAATCAGCCCCAGCATTTT. Amino acids: CASSHQGYNQPQHF.

V gene TRBV7-2 combines with J gene TRBJ2-1, with TRBD2 matching over 8 bases. Germline loops: CDR1 SGHTA, CDR2 FQGNSA. There are 15 residues in the CDR3. V trimming: 7 bases; J trimming: 1 base; junction bases outside the gene matches: 6. The CDR3 DNA sequence: TGTGCCAGCAAGGGCGGGGGGCCGTCCTACAATGAGCAGTTCTTC. This codes for CASKGGGPSYNEQFF.

The chain couples TRBV19 to TRBJ1-2; tentative D call: TRBD1 (6 bases). The CDR3 sequence is 16 residues long. Germline assignment: CDR1 LNHDA and CDR2 SQIVND (reference sequence). V was clipped by 4 bases and J by 0 bases, with 15 bases between them. The CDR3 nucleotides are TGTGCCAGTAGTACCACAGGACAGAGGGCTAACTATGGCTACACCTTC. Its protein is CASSTTGQRANYGYTF.

This chain links TRBV7-9 with TRBJ1-4; D may be TRBD1 (5 bases). Germline loops: CDR1 SEHNR, CDR2 FQNEAQ (reference sequence). The germline V and J ends were trimmed by 5 bases and 6 bases, with 16 bases remaining between them. The CDR3 extends over 15 amino acids. In nucleotides, the CDR3 is TGTGCCAGCAGCCGCCTATGGGGGGAGGATGAAAAACTGTTTTTT. Protein: CASSRLWGEDEKLFF.

This chain links TRBV27 with TRBJ2-5; D uncertain. Germline-derived CDR1 and CDR2 are MNHEY and SMNVEV (reference sequence). The CDR3 contains 12 residues. Trimming cost V 5 bases and J 0 bases, with 4 bases left between them. CDR3 residues: CASSQYQETQYF. In DNA form, the CDR3 reads TGTGCCAGCAGTCAGTACCAAGAGACCCAGTACTTC.

The V call is TRBV2, the J call TRBJ1-1, with a tentative D call TRBD1 (6 bases). CDR1 SNHLY and CDR2 FYNNEI come from the germline V gene. The CDR3 is 14 residues long. Trimming shortened V by 5 bases and J by 4 bases, and 14 bases separated the two germline ends. CDR3 sequence reads: CASSPGVKGTEAFF. The CDR3, as DNA: TGTGCCAGCAGTCCAGGGGTAAAGGGCACTGAAGCTTTCTTT.

The chain is built from TRBV19 and TRBJ1-5; D possibly corresponds to TRBD1 (6 bases). The V end was cut by 6 bases, the J end by 5 bases, with 17 bases between. The CDR3 is 15 residues long. Germline-derived CDR1 and CDR2 are LNHDA and SQIVND (reference sequence). Here the CDR3 reads CASSKQGLRDQPQHF. DNA of the CDR3: TGTGCCAGTAGCAAACAGGGATTAAGGGATCAGCCCCAGCATTTT. Complete variable domain (other parts from reference TRBV19 and TRBJ1-5): DGGITQSPKYLFRKEGQNVTLSCEQNLNHDAMYWYRQDPGQGLRLIYYSQIVNDFQKGDIAEGYSVSREKKESFPLTVTSAQKNPTAFYLCASSKQGLRDQPQHFGDGTRLSIL.

The chain employs TRBV6-5 and TRBJ2-7; D uncertain. Deletions cut 7 bases from V and 1 base from J, with 17 bases between. The CDR3 length is 15 residues. Germline V gene data show CDR1 as MNHEY and CDR2 as SVGAGI. For the CDR3, the DNA is TGTGCCAGCACCCCGAAATACATGTTATCCTACGAGCAGTACTTC. It is translated as CASTPKYMLSYEQYF.

The chain couples TRBV12-5 to TRBJ2-7; TRBD2 matches at 9 bases. Germline V gene lookup returns CDR1 LGHNT and CDR2 FRNRAP. Trimming removed 2 bases from V and 5 bases from J; junction bases left unmatched: 19. CDR3 size: 19 residues. The CDR3 DNA follows: TGTGCTAGTGGTTTGACCCCTGGGCGGGGGGGCCTCAACAGCCACGAGCAGTACTTC. As protein: CASGLTPGRGGLNSHEQYF.

This chain uses TRBV19 with TRBJ2-2; D might be TRBD2 (6 bases). The CDR3 sequence is 14 residues long. Germline CDR1 reads LNHDA; CDR2 reads SQIVND (reference sequence). V was pared by 5 bases and J by 3 bases, with 10 bases between. DNA of the CDR3: TGTGCCAGTAGTCTGGGGGGACACACCGGGGAGCTGTTTTTT. It yields the protein CASSLGGHTGELFF.

This chain uses TRBV7-6 with TRBJ2-5; D ambiguous. The CDR3 consists of 12 residues. Germline V gene sequence: CDR1 SGHVS, CDR2 FNYEAQ. V gave up 5 bases and J gave up 1 base, with 5 bases separating them. CDR3 nucleotide sequence: TGTGCCAGCAGCGTCCTCCAAGAGACCCAGTACTTC. It encodes CASSVLQETQYF.

J is TRBJ2-3 and V is TRBV5-1; 8 positions agree with TRBD2. From germline, CDR1 is SGHRS and CDR2 YFSETQ. J lost 1 base, V lost 2 bases, and 6 bases had no gene match. The CDR3 has 16 residues. Here the CDR3 DNA reads TGCGCCAGCAGCTTTAGTAGCGGGGTCGGCACAGATACGCAGTATTTT. As protein: CASSFSSGVGTDTQYF.

The chain has TRBV9 and TRBJ2-5; TRBD2 aligns across 9 bases. Germline CDR1 and CDR2: SGDLS and YYNGEE. The CDR3 is 15 residues long. With V trimmed by 0 bases and J by 3 bases, 3 bases remained unmatched. This CDR3 reads CASSVEGLAKETQYF. CDR3 DNA sequence: TGTGCCAGCAGCGTAGAGGGACTAGCAAAAGAGACCCAGTACTTC.

The chain links TRBV9 to TRBJ2-7; D perhaps matches TRBD2 (5 bases). Trimming pared 2 bases from V and 3 bases from J, leaving 9 bases between. The CDR3 sequence is 13 residues long. The germline V gene encodes CDR1 SGDLS and CDR2 YYNGEE. The CDR3 protein is CASSVEVNYEQYF. The CDR3 nucleotides read TGTGCCAGCAGCGTGGAGGTTAACTACGAGCAGTACTTC.

CDR3 residues: CASSRLAGGEGLSYEQYF. The CDR3 coding sequence is TGTGCCAGCAGCAGACTAGCGGGGGGGGAAGGGCTTTCCTACGAGCAGTACTTC. The chain recombines TRBV7-8 with TRBJ2-7; 14 positions agree with TRBD2. There are 18 residues in the CDR3. The J segment lost 1 base and the V segment lost 5 bases, leaving 10 bases of the junction unmatched. Germline-derived CDR1 and CDR2 are SGHVS and FQNEAQ.

The J gene is TRBJ2-5, the V gene TRBV20-1; 9 bases line up with TRBD2. The germline V gene has CDR1 DFQATT and CDR2 SNEGSKA (reference sequence). The CDR3 extends over 11 amino acids. V trimming: 7 bases; J trimming: 4 bases; junction bases outside the gene matches: 1. CDR3 DNA sequence: TGCAGTGGCGGGGGGGGAGAGACCCAGTACTTC. This encodes CSGGGGETQYF.

Written as DNA, the CDR3 is TGTGCCAGCTCCCCCGACGGCGGGGGGGCCGGGGAGACCCAGTACTTC. This encodes CASSPDGGGAGETQYF. This chain joins TRBV18 and TRBJ2-5, with TRBD2 matching over 9 bases. Germline CDR1 and CDR2: KGHSH and LQKENI. The CDR3 sequence is 16 residues long. V lost 6 bases, J lost 5 bases, and 13 bases stayed unmatched.

J is TRBJ2-5 and V is TRBV11-2, with 8 bases lining up with TRBD2. Trimming removed 0 bases from V and 4 bases from J; junction bases left unmatched: 13. CDR3 length: 18 residues. CDR1 and CDR2 from the germline V gene are SGHAT and FQNNGV. This CDR3 is CASSLDSTGGAGGETQYF. CDR3 in DNA: TGTGCCAGCAGCTTAGATTCCACCGGGGGGGCCGGTGGAGAGACCCAGTACTTC.

The chain uses TRBV6-5 and TRBJ2-6; D is perhaps TRBD1 (6 bases). V gave up 5 bases and J gave up 2 bases, with 10 bases separating them. Germline-derived CDR1 and CDR2 are MNHEY and SVGAGI. The CDR3 length is 15 residues. Written as DNA, the CDR3 is TGTGCCAGCAGTCCAGCAGGGGCTGGGGCCAACGTCCTGACTTTC. Its translation is CASSPAGAGANVLTF.

This clone turned up a few times. This chain uses TRBV7-2 with TRBJ2-5; D may be TRBD1 (6 bases). V was clipped by 1 base and J by 7 bases, with 7 bases between them. The CDR3 length is 12 residues. Germline V gene data show CDR1 as SGHTA and CDR2 as FQGNSA. The CDR3 coding sequence is TGTGCCAGCAGCTTAGAGACAGGGACCCAGTACTTC. Its translation is CASSLETGTQYF.

The CDR3 bases are TGTGCCAGCAGCATGAGCCCCTTCCTTAATGAAAAACTGTTTTTT. Its protein is CASSMSPFLNEKLFF. The chain is built from TRBV5-5 and TRBJ1-4; D is uncertain. Germline-derived CDR1 and CDR2 are SGHKS and YYEKEE (reference sequence). V was pared by 4 bases and J by 4 bases, with 14 bases between. The CDR3 totals 15 residues. The full variable domain, completed using reference TRBV5-5 and TRBJ1-4, is DAGVTQSPTHLIKTRGQQVTLRCSPISGHKSVSWYQQVLGQGPQFIFQYYEKEERGRGNFPDRFSARQFPNYSSELNVNALLLGDSALYLCASSMSPFLNEKLFFGSGTQLSVL.

The chain joins TRBV10-3 to TRBJ2-2; TRBD2 is a possible D gene (6 bases). The CDR3 consists of 16 residues. Germline values: CDR1 ENHRY, CDR2 SYGVKD. The germline V and J ends were trimmed by 0 bases and 1 base, with 9 bases remaining between them. The CDR3 reads CAISESSSGNTGELFF. CDR3 sequence (DNA): TGTGCCATCAGTGAGTCGAGTAGCGGGAACACCGGGGAGCTGTTTTTT.

The chain combines TRBV5-4 with TRBJ2-7; TRBD2 aligns across 7 bases. This CDR3 has 16 residues. Losses at the gene ends were 4 bases for V and 1 base for J; bases not matched to a gene: 11. Germline V gene lookup returns CDR1 SGHNT and CDR2 YYREEE (reference sequence). CDR3 loop: CASSRDVAGLSYEQYF. In DNA form, the CDR3 reads TGTGCCAGCAGCCGGGACGTAGCGGGTTTATCCTACGAGCAGTACTTC. The variable domain in full, completed from reference TRBV5-4 and TRBJ2-7, reads ETGVTQSPTHLIKTRGQQVTLRCSSQSGHNTVSWYQQALGQGPQFIFQYYREEENGRGNFPPRFSGLQFPNYSSELNVNALELDDSALYLCASSRDVAGLSYEQYFGPGTRLTVT.

The rearrangement uses TRBV5-6 and TRBJ2-1; 13 positions match TRBD2. V dropped 4 bases and J dropped 5; count of bases not matched to a gene: 3. The CDR3 is 15 amino acids. CDR1 and CDR2 from the germline V gene are SGHDT and YYEEEE. The CDR3 spells CASSGLAGANNEQFF. The CDR3 DNA sequence: TGTGCCAGCAGCGGACTAGCGGGGGCGAACAATGAGCAGTTCTTC.

J is TRBJ1-1 and V is TRBV7-9; no clear D. Deletions cut 5 bases from V and 0 bases from J, with 16 bases between. CDR1 is SEHNR and CDR2 is FQNEAQ in the germline V gene (reference sequence). CDR3 length: 16 amino acids. This CDR3 is CASSTEATVMNTEAFF. The CDR3 DNA reads as TGTGCCAGCAGCACCGAAGCTACGGTGATGAACACTGAAGCTTTCTTT.